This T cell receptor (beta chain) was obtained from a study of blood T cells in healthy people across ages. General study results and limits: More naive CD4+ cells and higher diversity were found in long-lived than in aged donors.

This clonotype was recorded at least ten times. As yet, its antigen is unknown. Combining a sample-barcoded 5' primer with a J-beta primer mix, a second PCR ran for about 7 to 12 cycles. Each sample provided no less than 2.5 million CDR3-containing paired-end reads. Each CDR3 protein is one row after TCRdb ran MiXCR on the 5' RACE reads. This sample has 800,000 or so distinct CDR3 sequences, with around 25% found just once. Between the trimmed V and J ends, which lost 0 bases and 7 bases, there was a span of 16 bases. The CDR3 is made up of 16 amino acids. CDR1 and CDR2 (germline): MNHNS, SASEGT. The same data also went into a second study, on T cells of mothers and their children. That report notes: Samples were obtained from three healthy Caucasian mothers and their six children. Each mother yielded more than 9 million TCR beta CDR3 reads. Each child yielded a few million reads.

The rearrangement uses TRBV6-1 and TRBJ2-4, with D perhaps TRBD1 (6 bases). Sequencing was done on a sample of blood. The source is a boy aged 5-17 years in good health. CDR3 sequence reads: CASSEALQGLGNIQYF. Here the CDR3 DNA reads TGTGCCAGCAGTGAAGCCCTACAGGGCTTAGGGAACATTCAGTACTTC.